The 31 T cell receptor beta chains presented below share a single source sample, sequenced in a study of shared clonotypes between healthy human individuals. Method: immunoSEQ multiplex PCR; TCRdb's copy keeps in-frame clones and lacks some. The sample contains about 1.5 million clones, around 98% of which appear only once. The sample was naive CD4+ T cells sorted from blood. The sample's subset: CD45RA+ positively selected. The receptor source for this set is a man younger than 45 in good health.

The CDR3 spells CSATLVETQYF. For the CDR3, the DNA is TGCAGTGCTACCCTAGTGGAGACCCAGTACTTC. The chain couples TRBV20-1 to TRBJ2-5, with no clear D. The CDR3 runs 11 residues. Looked up from germline, CDR1 is DFQATT and CDR2 is SNEGSKA (reference sequence). Trimming took off 4 bases at V and 5 bases at J, with 8 bases between the two ends.

The V gene is TRBV11-2, the J gene TRBJ2-1, with D maybe TRBD2 (6 bases). There are 14 residues in the CDR3. Germline assignment: CDR1 SGHAT and CDR2 FQNNGV. Trimming shortened V by 2 bases and J by 6 bases, and 11 bases separated the two germline ends. CDR3 bases: TGTGCCAGCAGCTTATCGGGGAGGAGCAATGAGCAGTTCTTC. Encoded protein: CASSLSGRSNEQFF.

The chain joins TRBV5-1 to TRBJ2-1, with 12 bases lining up with TRBD2. The V gene end was trimmed by 2 bases and the J gene end by 5 bases; junction bases not matched to a gene: 5. The CDR3 runs to 16 residues. Germline V gives CDR1 SGHRS, CDR2 YFSETQ. CDR3 sequence: CASSLQTSGSHNEQFF. The CDR3 region has the DNA TGCGCCAGCAGCTTACAGACTAGCGGGAGCCACAATGAGCAGTTCTTC.

This sequence joins TRBV19 and TRBJ2-5; perhaps TRBD2 as D (6 bases). Germline CDR1 LNHDA, CDR2 SQIVND (reference sequence). Trimming took 6 bases from V and 3 from J, leaving 14 bases between them. This CDR3 region has 14 residues. The CDR3: CASSRTRTKETQYF. CDR3 DNA: TGTGCCAGTAGCCGGACGCGGACTAAAGAGACCCAGTACTTC.

V usage is TRBV28 and J usage is TRBJ1-2, with D possibly being TRBD1 (6 bases). V was cut by 3 bases and J by 4 bases, with 15 bases left in between. CDR1 and CDR2 (germline): MDHEN, SYDVKM. The CDR3 is made up of 15 amino acids. CDR3 DNA: TGTGCCAGCAGTTTGTGGCAGGGGATCGGCTATGGCTACACCTTC. Protein product: CASSLWQGIGYGYTF.

This chain connects TRBV15 to TRBJ1-1; 8 positions agree with TRBD1. Trimming cost V 2 bases and J 3 bases; bases outside gene matches: 2. This CDR3 has 14 residues. Germline V gene sequence: CDR1 LNHNV, CDR2 YYDKDF (reference sequence). The DNA for the CDR3 is TGTGCCACCAGCAGACAGGGGGCGGACACTGAAGCTTTCTTT. It specifies CATSRQGADTEAFF.

The chain employs TRBV5-1 and TRBJ2-5; 8 bases are a match to TRBD2. In germline, CDR1 is SGHRS, CDR2 YFSETQ. V trimming: 6 bases; J trimming: 7 bases; junction bases outside the gene matches: 14. The CDR3 is 15 residues long. CDR3 residues: CASNMYGREDGTQYF. The CDR3 DNA reads TGCGCCAGCAACATGTACGGGCGGGAGGACGGGACCCAGTACTTC.

This clone has a single count. This CDR3 reads CASSESDRGPSSYEQYF. In nucleotides, the CDR3 is TGTGCCAGCAGTGAATCCGACAGGGGCCCGAGCTCCTACGAGCAGTACTTC. The V and J genes are TRBV25-1 and TRBJ2-7; 8 bases line up with TRBD1. J was trimmed by 0 bases and V by 1 base; bases with no gene match: 8. CDR1 and CDR2 (germline): MGHDK, SYGVNS. The CDR3 has 17 amino acids.

A note on this clone: Other DNA sequences from this sample encode an identical CDR3 as well. The chain uses TRBV5-1 and TRBJ2-3, with 9 bases matching TRBD1. The V gene's germline CDR1 is SGHRS and CDR2 YFSETQ. With 4 bases clipped from V and 6 bases from J, the junction kept 6 bases outside the gene matches. The CDR3 has 14 amino acids. Here the CDR3 reads CASSPGQGRDTQYF. In nucleotides, the CDR3 is TGCGCCAGCAGCCCCGGACAGGGGAGGGATACGCAGTATTTT.

The CDR3 DNA reads TGTGCCAGCAGCTTAATAAGTGAGTATTTAAGGGACGCAGCTCTACCAACCCAGTACTTC. Residues: CASSLISEYLRDAALPTQYF. V is TRBV7-3 and J is TRBJ2-5; possibly TRBD1 or TRBD2 for D (5 bases each). CDR1 is SGHTA, CDR2 FQGTGA, per germline. The CDR3 extends over 20 amino acids. The V end was cut by 1 base, the J end by 8 bases, with 32 bases between.

This clone has only one observation. Additional DNA sequences in this sample encode the identical CDR3. V gene TRBV29-1 combines with J gene TRBJ1-1, with 7 bases aligning to TRBD1. Germline CDR1 is SQVTM and CDR2 is ANQGSEA. The junction had 3 bases not matched to a gene; V was cut back by 5 bases and J by 0 bases. The CDR3 runs 13 residues. CDR3 in amino acids: CSVTRGLNTEAFF. The CDR3 DNA is TGCAGCGTTACGAGGGGGCTGAACACTGAAGCTTTCTTT.

This chain uses TRBV14 with TRBJ2-3; D is perhaps TRBD2 (6 bases). Germline CDR1 is SGHDN and CDR2 is FVKESK. The CDR3 length is 15 residues. V was shortened by 4 bases and J by 5 bases, with 16 bases between the two germline ends. This CDR3 reads CASSLFREYVDTQYF. As DNA, the CDR3 is TGTGCCAGCAGCCTTTTCCGGGAGTACGTAGATACGCAGTATTTT. The complete variable domain, with remaining parts taken from reference TRBV14 and TRBJ2-3, reads EAGVTQFPSHSVIEKGQTVTLRCDPISGHDNLYWYRRVMGKEIKFLLHFVKESKQDESGMPNNRFLAERTGGTYSTLKVQPAELEDSGVYFCASSLFREYVDTQYFGPGTRLTVL.

The chain has TRBV5-4 and TRBJ2-7; 9 bases fit TRBD1. Per germline, CDR1 SGHNT and CDR2 YYREEE (reference sequence). This CDR3 contains 16 residues. V shed 4 bases, J shed 6 bases, and the junction held 14 bases outside the gene matches. This CDR3 is CASSSTGQGREGEQYF. CDR3 in DNA: TGTGCCAGCAGCAGCACGGGACAGGGTCGCGAGGGCGAGCAGTACTTC.

The chain recombines TRBV2 with TRBJ1-3; the D is unclear. Germline V gives CDR1 SNHLY, CDR2 FYNNEI. This CDR3 is built from 14 residues. V was shortened by 4 bases and J by 0 bases, with 7 bases between the two germline ends. The CDR3 DNA sequence: TGTGCCAGCAGTGGACGGGACTCTGGAAACACCATATATTTT. It codes for CASSGRDSGNTIYF.

The chain has TRBV30 and TRBJ2-1, with D possibly matching TRBD1 (5 bases). The CDR3 is made up of 13 amino acids. Germline V CDR1 and CDR2: GTSNPN, SVGIG (reference sequence). The ends were cut back, 3 bases at V and 2 bases at J, with 8 bases in the middle. Written as DNA, the CDR3 is TGTGCCTGGAGAGAGGACACCTACAATGAGCAGTTCTTC. The encoded protein is CAWREDTYNEQFF.

The chain has TRBV7-2 and TRBJ1-5; a weak D match, TRBD1 (6 bases). The V and J ends lost 0 bases and 0 bases respectively, with 12 bases between them. The CDR3 length is 17 residues. Germline CDR1 SGHTA, CDR2 FQGNSA. CDR3 loop: CASSLAGGLGSNQPQHF. CDR3 coding DNA: TGTGCCAGCAGCTTAGCAGGGGGTTTGGGTAGCAATCAGCCCCAGCATTTT.

This chain joins TRBV19 and TRBJ1-5; D may be TRBD1 (5 bases). The CDR3 is 14 residues long. V was trimmed by 7 bases and J by 2 bases, leaving 12 bases between them. Per the germline V gene, CDR1 is LNHDA and CDR2 is SQIVND (reference sequence). CDR3 nucleotide sequence: TGTGCCAGTAAGGGCAGGGAGGGCAATCAGCCCCAGCATTTT. Amino acids: CASKGREGNQPQHF.

A word on this clone: The sample holds other DNA sequences that translate to the same CDR3. The chain is built from TRBV6-5 and TRBJ1-5; D gene unclear. Trimming took off 0 bases at V and 0 bases at J, with 3 bases between the two ends. The CDR3 spans 14 residues. Per germline, CDR1 MNHEY and CDR2 SVGAGI. The CDR3 nucleotides are TGTGCCAGCAGTTACTCGACTAGCAATCAGCCCCAGCATTTT. Amino acids: CASSYSTSNQPQHF.

The chain employs TRBV5-4 and TRBJ2-4, with D perhaps TRBD1 (5 bases). The CDR3 spans 16 residues. V was shortened by 1 base and J by 0 bases, with 11 bases between the two germline ends. Germline CDR1 SGHNT, CDR2 YYREEE (reference sequence). The CDR3 is CASSLRSGLAKNIQYF. The CDR3 DNA follows: TGTGCCAGCAGCTTGAGATCAGGGCTAGCCAAAAACATTCAGTACTTC.

The V and J genes are TRBV29-1 and TRBJ1-1, with D possibly matching TRBD1 (5 bases). The V gene lost 2 bases and the J gene lost 4 bases, with 11 bases spanning the gap. Per the germline V gene, CDR1 is SQVTM and CDR2 is ANQGSEA. The CDR3 consists of 13 residues. The CDR3 sequence: CSVENGGVTEAFF. CDR3 nucleotide sequence: TGCAGCGTTGAAAATGGGGGAGTCACTGAAGCTTTCTTT. Together with reference TRBV29-1 and TRBJ1-1, the CDR3 gives the full variable domain: SAVISQKPSRDICQRGTSLTIQCQVDSQVTMMFWYRQQPGQSLTLIATANQGSEATYESGFVIDKFPISRPNLTFSTLTVSNMSPEDSSIYLCSVENGGVTEAFFGQGTRLTVV.

The V gene is TRBV29-1, the J gene TRBJ2-5, with TRBD2 matching over 9 bases. Per the germline V gene, CDR1 is SQVTM and CDR2 is ANQGSEA. V trimming: 8 bases; J trimming: 10 bases; junction bases outside the gene matches: 11. This CDR3 region has 12 residues. This CDR3 reads CSLRPTSGFQYF. The CDR3 DNA is TGCAGCCTGAGGCCCACTAGCGGGTTCCAGTACTTC.

J is TRBJ1-3 and V is TRBV29-1; D remains unclear. The CDR3 length is 15 residues. CDR1 and CDR2 (germline): SQVTM, ANQGSEA. V lost 5 bases and J 2 bases, leaving 16 bases between the germline ends. In nucleotides, the CDR3 is TGCAGCGTTTCAGTAAGGGCGGTCGCTGGAAACACCATATATTTT. This sequence encodes CSVSVRAVAGNTIYF.

This chain uses TRBV19 with TRBJ1-2; the D is unclear. The germline V gene has CDR1 LNHDA and CDR2 SQIVND (reference sequence). V lost 9 bases, J lost 2 bases, and 13 bases lay in between. The CDR3 totals 13 residues. The CDR3 loop reads CASHRAVNYGYTF. CDR3 nucleotides: TGTGCCAGCCATCGGGCAGTAAACTATGGCTACACCTTC.

This chain connects TRBV5-5 to TRBJ2-1, with TRBD2 identical over 9 bases. V dropped 0 bases and J dropped 7; count of bases not matched to a gene: 11. The germline gives CDR1 SGHKS, CDR2 YYEKEE (reference sequence). CDR3 length equals 17 residues. CDR3 sequence (DNA): TGTGCCAGCAGCTTGGGCACCGGACTAGCGCCCCTGAATGAGCAGTTCTTC. Translated: CASSLGTGLAPLNEQFF. Together with reference TRBV5-5 and TRBJ2-1, the CDR3 gives the full variable domain: DAGVTQSPTHLIKTRGQQVTLRCSPISGHKSVSWYQQVLGQGPQFIFQYYEKEERGRGNFPDRFSARQFPNYSSELNVNALLLGDSALYLCASSLGTGLAPLNEQFFGPGTRLTVL.

The sample holds one count of this clone. The V call is TRBV28, the J call TRBJ2-1; TRBD2 agrees at 13 bases. Germline V gene data show CDR1 as MDHEN and CDR2 as SYDVKM. The CDR3 spans 15 residues. With 2 bases clipped from V and 9 bases from J, the junction kept 4 bases outside the gene matches. The CDR3 nucleotides read TGTGCCAGCAGTTTAAGGACTAGCGGGAGCGGTGAGCAGTTCTTC. Encoded protein: CASSLRTSGSGEQFF.

This chain links TRBV19 with TRBJ2-7; 7 bases agree with TRBD1. V was pared by 5 bases and J by 3 bases, with 4 bases of the junction left unmatched. This CDR3 is 13 amino acids long. Germline V gene sequence: CDR1 LNHDA, CDR2 SQIVND (reference sequence). The DNA for the CDR3 is TGTGCCAGTAGTGACAGGGTCCTCTACGAGCAGTACTTC. As protein: CASSDRVLYEQYF.

This clone has only one observation. The chain couples TRBV27 to TRBJ1-4; no clear D gene. The germline gives CDR1 MNHEY, CDR2 SMNVEV (reference sequence). V was clipped by 5 bases and J by 11 bases, with 18 bases between them. This CDR3 spans 14 amino acids. The CDR3 DNA is TGTGCCAGCAGTCCTGAGGCAGTCCCTAATAAACTGTTTTTT. This translates into CASSPEAVPNKLFF.

The chain recombines TRBV9 with TRBJ2-3, with a possible D match to TRBD1 (6 bases). This CDR3 has 15 amino acids. Germline V gene lookup returns CDR1 SGDLS and CDR2 YYNGEE. The V gene lost 1 base and the J gene lost 10 bases, with 19 bases spanning the gap. CDR3 residues: CASSVPTGSYEPQYF. In nucleotides, the CDR3 is TGTGCCAGCAGCGTACCGACAGGATCGTACGAGCCGCAGTATTTT.

The rearrangement joins TRBV4-2 to TRBJ2-5; tentative D call: TRBD1 (5 bases). Germline V CDR1 and CDR2: LGHNA, YNFKEQ. The CDR3 runs 13 residues. V was cut by 3 bases and J by 5 bases, with 10 bases left in between. This chain's CDR3 is CASSQGPLETQYF. CDR3 sequence (DNA): TGTGCCAGCAGCCAGGGGCCGTTGGAGACCCAGTACTTC.

The chain combines TRBV7-9 with TRBJ1-1; D unclear. Germline lookup yields CDR1 SEHNR and CDR2 FQNEAQ (reference sequence). This CDR3 spans 16 amino acids. V was clipped by 4 bases and J by 4 bases, with 19 bases between them. Here the CDR3 reads CASSSRASVKTTEAFF. The CDR3 DNA sequence: TGTGCCAGCAGCTCTCGAGCTTCAGTCAAGACCACTGAAGCTTTCTTT.

The rearrangement uses TRBV7-9 and TRBJ2-6; 9 nucleotides line up with TRBD1. V was pared by 5 bases and J by 0 bases, with 8 bases of the junction left unmatched. This CDR3 is built from 18 residues. Looked up from germline, CDR1 is SEHNR and CDR2 is FQNEAQ (reference sequence). CDR3 amino acids: CASSRRQGVISGANVLTF. The CDR3 DNA reads TGTGCCAGCAGCCGTCGACAGGGGGTCATCTCTGGGGCCAACGTCCTGACTTTC.